This TCR beta chain came from a study of a mutant IDH1 vaccine in newly diagnosed glioma. Study as a whole: Therapy received beforehand was radiotherapy, temozolomide, or both, with most patients given both.

The V end lost 1 base, the J end lost 0 bases, and 10 bases lay between the germline ends. The CDR3 length is 15 residues. Germline lookup yields CDR1 SGHTA and CDR2 FQGNSA. Time point in this sample: week 23, last vaccination. Each dose of the vaccine consisted of 300 ug of mutant IDH1 20-mer peptide, with topical imiquimod. Study-wide points: The vaccine induced immune responses, and these occurred in about 95% of patients.

To note about this clone: The antigen remains unidentified.

Produced via immunoSEQ multiplex PCR; TCRdb's table is partial and in-frame only. This table holds 40,000 or so clones, roughly 83% found once. The chain links TRBV7-2 to TRBJ2-7; TRBD1 might be the D (6 bases). The TCR originated in a woman younger than 35 with glioma. Some clones in this sample may be carry-over from other donors' samples. The material was PBMCs, obtained from a glioma patient whose treatment included an IDH1 peptide vaccine. CDR3 protein: CASSLVPQGSYEQYF. In DNA form, the CDR3 reads TGTGCCAGCAGCTTAGTTCCACAGGGCTCCTACGAGCAGTACTTC.